One sample yielded the 19 T cell receptor beta chains listed below, sequenced in a study of ipilimumab plus nivolumab after autologous stem cell transplantation. The method was immunoSEQ multiplex PCR; TCRdb's version includes in-frame clones alone and lacks a portion of them. The sample yields roughly 86,000 clones, about 83% seen once. The source material was PBMCs, sampled in a trial of ipilimumab plus nivolumab as post-transplant consolidation. The receptors originated from a male donor with diffuse large B-cell lymphoma.

V gene TRBV6-5 combines with J gene TRBJ2-7; D is perhaps TRBD1 (6 bases). The CDR3 has 14 residues. The germline V and J ends were trimmed by 6 bases and 2 bases, with 14 bases remaining between them. CDR1 MNHEY and CDR2 SVGAGI come from the germline V gene. The CDR3 DNA reads as TGTGCCAGCAGAGACCGGGACAAGGCCTACGAGCAGTACTTC. Translating gives CASRDRDKAYEQYF.

The chain carries TRBV5-1 and TRBJ2-1; TRBD2 matches 11 bases. Germline values: CDR1 SGHRS, CDR2 YFSETQ. CDR3 length equals 15 residues. The junction had 3 bases not matched to a gene; V was cut back by 4 bases and J by 3 bases. This chain's CDR3 is CASSTGTSGYNEQFF. For the CDR3, the DNA is TGCGCCAGCAGCACCGGGACTAGCGGCTACAATGAGCAGTTCTTC.

This clone was detected only once. CDR3 coding DNA: TGTGCCAGCAGCGTCGAGTACCAAGAGACCCAGTACTTC. Residues: CASSVEYQETQYF. The genes are TRBV2 and TRBJ2-5; D is undetermined. Germline V CDR1 and CDR2: SNHLY, FYNNEI. CDR3 length: 13 amino acids. V was pared by 6 bases and J by 0 bases, with 8 bases between.

The chain combines TRBV6-6 with TRBJ2-7, with D possibly TRBD2 on 5 matching bases. Germline-derived CDR1 and CDR2 are MNHNY and SVGAGI (reference sequence). This CDR3 has 13 amino acids. Trimming left V 6 bases short and J 6 bases short, with 15 bases between. The CDR3 protein is CASRATLLGEQYF. In DNA, the CDR3 is TGTGCCAGCAGGGCGACTTTACTAGGCGAGCAGTACTTC.

The rearrangement links TRBV5-4 to TRBJ1-1, with TRBD1 matching 7 bases. V lost 4 bases and J lost 0; bases outside the gene matches: 6. This CDR3 has 15 residues. Germline-derived CDR1 and CDR2 are SGHNT and YYREEE (reference sequence). CDR3 sequence (DNA): TGTGCCAGCAGCGTCGACAGGGTCTTGAACACTGAAGCTTTCTTT. It is translated as CASSVDRVLNTEAFF.

This chain links TRBV4-1 with TRBJ2-7, with 11 bases that match TRBD2. The CDR3 runs to 14 residues. Per germline, CDR1 MGHRA and CDR2 YSYEKL. Losses at the gene ends were 4 bases for V and 3 bases for J; bases not matched to a gene: 2. The CDR3 DNA reads TGCGCCAGCAGCCCGGGACTAGCGGACTACGAGCAGTACTTC. The encoded protein is CASSPGLADYEQYF.

This clone was found a few times. The V gene is TRBV19, the J gene TRBJ2-3; D possibly corresponds to TRBD2 (6 bases). The V end was cut by 3 bases, the J end by 5 bases, with 15 bases between. CDR1 and CDR2 (germline): LNHDA, SQIVND (reference sequence). This CDR3 region has 15 residues. CDR3 amino acids: CASSIGGGSGDTQYF. The CDR3 coding sequence is TGTGCCAGTAGTATTGGTGGGGGGTCAGGAGATACGCAGTATTTT.

The chain uses TRBV6-1 and TRBJ1-5; the D gene is possibly TRBD1 (6 bases). This CDR3 spans 15 amino acids. Germline assignment: CDR1 MNHNS and CDR2 SASEGT. The germline V and J ends were trimmed by 7 bases and 2 bases, with 15 bases remaining between them. CDR3 loop: CASTGRGPGNQPQHF. The CDR3 coding sequence is TGTGCCAGCACAGGGCGGGGGCCAGGCAATCAGCCCCAGCATTTT.

The V and J genes are TRBV5-1 and TRBJ2-7, with 9 bases aligning to TRBD1. CDR3 length equals 15 residues. The V segment lost 0 bases and the J segment 6 bases; nucleotides outside the gene matches: 7. Germline-derived CDR1 and CDR2 are SGHRS and YFSETQ. The CDR3 here is CASSLAGQGLGEQYF. DNA of the CDR3: TGCGCCAGCAGCTTGGCCGGACAGGGGCTAGGCGAGCAGTACTTC.

V usage is TRBV5-1 and J usage is TRBJ2-1; TRBD1 is a possible D gene (5 bases). Germline lookup yields CDR1 SGHRS and CDR2 YFSETQ. This CDR3 is built from 16 residues. V dropped 0 bases and J dropped 9 bases, with 19 bases sitting between them. Here the CDR3 DNA reads TGCGCCAGCAGCTTGGCCGACAGCCGATCGATCAGTGAGCAGTTCTTC. It encodes CASSLADSRSISEQFF.

This clone was recorded a few times. The CDR3 spells CASRKAGEAYNEQFF. Written as DNA, the CDR3 is TGTGCCAGCAGGAAAGCGGGGGAGGCCTACAATGAGCAGTTCTTC. The chain uses TRBV6-5 and TRBJ2-1; 8 bases match TRBD2. J lost 2 bases, V lost 6 bases, and 6 bases had no gene match. The CDR3 covers 15 residues. In germline, CDR1 is MNHEY, CDR2 SVGAGI.

The chain has TRBV13 and TRBJ2-5, with TRBD2 identical over 7 bases. Losses at the gene ends were 0 bases for V and 3 bases for J; bases not matched to a gene: 4. The germline CDR1 and CDR2 sequences are PRHDT and FYEKMQ (reference sequence). The CDR3 runs 15 residues. The CDR3 loop is CASSLGRLAEETQYF. The CDR3 region has the DNA TGTGCCAGCAGCTTAGGCCGCCTAGCGGAAGAGACCCAGTACTTC. The entire variable domain, with the rest obtained from reference TRBV13 and TRBJ2-5, is as follows: AAGVIQSPRHLIKEKRETATLKCYPIPRHDTVYWYQQGPGQDPQFLISFYEKMQSDKGSIPDRFSAQQFSDYHSELNMSSLELGDSALYFCASSLGRLAEETQYFGPGTRLLVL.

The rearrangement joins TRBV9 to TRBJ1-1; no reliable D call. CDR3 size: 14 residues. V was trimmed by 2 bases and J by 1 base, leaving 9 bases between them. Germline CDR1 and CDR2: SGDLS and YYNGEE. The DNA for the CDR3 is TGTGCCAGCAGCGTTTTTCAGGAGAACACTGAAGCTTTCTTT. Translated, it gives CASSVFQENTEAFF.

The chain has TRBV2 and TRBJ1-1; 10 positions match TRBD1. The CDR3 extends over 14 amino acids. Germline CDR1 SNHLY, CDR2 FYNNEI. The CDR3 spells CATNRDRGRTEAFF. The CDR3, as DNA: TGTGCGACCAACCGGGACAGGGGACGTACTGAAGCTTTCTTT.

The chain uses TRBV9 and TRBJ2-3; D gene ambiguous. The CDR3 is 16 residues long. V was pared by 0 bases and J by 2 bases, with 13 bases between. Germline CDR1 SGDLS, CDR2 YYNGEE. The CDR3 protein is CASSVGLERPTDTQYF. The CDR3 bases are TGTGCCAGCAGCGTAGGTCTTGAGCGCCCCACAGATACGCAGTATTTT.

The rearrangement uses TRBV5-4 and TRBJ2-7, with 12 bases that match TRBD2. This CDR3 is built from 15 residues. The J segment lost 2 bases and the V segment lost 4 bases, leaving 4 bases of the junction unmatched. Germline V gene sequence: CDR1 SGHNT, CDR2 YYREEE (reference sequence). CDR3 loop: CASSTASGGAYEQYF. The CDR3, as DNA: TGTGCCAGCAGCACCGCTAGCGGGGGGGCCTACGAGCAGTACTTC. Combining the CDR3 with reference TRBV5-4 and TRBJ2-7 gives the whole variable domain ETGVTQSPTHLIKTRGQQVTLRCSSQSGHNTVSWYQQALGQGPQFIFQYYREEENGRGNFPPRFSGLQFPNYSSELNVNALELDDSALYLCASSTASGGAYEQYFGPGTRLTVT.

The rearrangement uses TRBV7-9 and TRBJ1-2; tentative D call: TRBD1 (5 bases). The V end lost 7 bases, the J end lost 8 bases, and 14 bases lay between the germline ends. There are 12 residues in the CDR3. Germline-derived CDR1 and CDR2 are SEHNR and FQNEAQ (reference sequence). The CDR3 region is CASTREGQGYTF. The CDR3 nucleotides read TGTGCCAGCACCCGGGAGGGGCAAGGCTACACCTTC.

This chain uses TRBV27 with TRBJ2-2; 12 bases are shared with TRBD2. V was pared by 5 bases and J by 7 bases, with 11 bases of the junction left unmatched. The CDR3 runs to 17 residues. CDR1 and CDR2 from the germline V gene are MNHEY and SMNVEV (reference sequence). The CDR3 loop is CASSPTGLAGWGGELFF. The CDR3 region has the DNA TGTGCCAGCAGTCCTACCGGACTAGCGGGGTGGGGCGGGGAGCTGTTTTTT.

CDR3 bases: TGTGCCAGTAGTAACCGGGCCCTGAGGGACAATCAGCCCCAGCATTTT. It codes for CASSNRALRDNQPQHF. The chain uses TRBV19 and TRBJ1-5; no definite D call. This CDR3 has 16 residues. Germline V gene data show CDR1 as LNHDA and CDR2 as SQIVND (reference sequence). Trimming took off 4 bases at V and 3 bases at J, with 16 bases between the two ends.